This T cell receptor beta chain stems from a study of CD8 T cells in Susac syndrome. General observations from the study: It was acknowledged in the study that the number of individuals who were included in its TCR sequencing and HLA analysis was relatively small.

Random-hexamer reverse transcription was applied to about 0.45 to 1 ug RNA. Amplification of TCR beta CDR3 spanned 54 Vbeta and 13 Jbeta via immunoSEQ multiplex PCR. TCRdb recomputed calls from the immunoSEQ multiplex PCR reads with MiXCR, one row per CDR3 protein. The sample lists about 120,000 distinct CDR3 sequences, 94% occurring once. The CDR3 spans 14 residues. The germline CDR1 and CDR2 sequences are DFQATT and SNEGSKA (reference sequence). With 6 bases removed from V and 6 bases from J, the gap between germline ends came to 18 bases. To note about this clonotype: Antigen specificity is unknown.

The sequenced target, TCR beta, came from blood CD8+ and CD4+ T cells. Age- and sex-matched healthy donors served as the control group. The TCR sequence derives from a human donor in good health. The specimen was CD4+ T cells from PBMCs. The V call is TRBV20-1, the J call TRBJ2-1; tentatively, D is TRBD1 or TRBD2 (5 bases each). This CDR3 is CSANRGPRGNEQFF. CDR3 in DNA: TGCAGTGCCAACCGGGGCCCTAGAGGCAATGAGCAGTTCTTC.